Listed below are T cell receptor beta chains from one sample, sequenced in a study of shared clonotypes between healthy human individuals. Sequencing used immunoSEQ multiplex PCR; TCRdb keeps in-frame clones, though not all of them. The data show about 480,000 clones, over 60% seen once. Sequencing was performed on PBMCs. These receptors came from a woman in her forties in good health. Some clones in this sample may be carry-over from other donors' samples. The CDR3 runs from the conserved cysteine through the conserved F or W. D genes are given only for firm matches. Where a row states a size, it is once, few, many or the class of an expanded clone; other rows omit it.

clone_size d_call j_call v_call cdr3_aa cdr3_nt
- - TRBJ1-4 TRBV28 CASSSRGPFNEKLFF TGTGCCAGCAGTTCTAGGGGACCTTTTAATGAAAAACTGTTTTTT
many TRBD1 TRBJ2-5 TRBV18 CASSRRGRETQYF TGTGCCAGCTCACGCAGGGGGCGTGAGACCCAGTACTTC
- TRBD2 TRBJ2-7 TRBV7-6 CASSLGPGLEDEQYF TGTGCCAGCAGCTTAGGACCGGGACTAGAAGACGAGCAGTACTTC
- TRBD1 TRBJ1-1 TRBV2 CASGADRGPTEAFF TGTGCCAGCGGGGCGGACAGGGGGCCGACTGAAGCTTTCTTT
- TRBD2 TRBJ2-1 TRBV7-9 CATDSGTYNEQFF TGTGCCACCGATAGCGGGACATACAATGAGCAGTTCTTC
few - TRBJ2-3 TRBV7-7 CASSLEGDTQYF TGTGCCAGCAGCTTAGAAGGGGATACGCAGTATTTT
- - TRBJ2-3 TRBV15 CATSSLGGTIRRNTQYF TGTGCCACCAGCAGCCTGGGGGGGACAATTAGGCGAAATACGCAGTATTTT
- - TRBJ1-5 TRBV2 CASSDDTQNQPQHF TGTGCCAGCAGTGACGACACACAAAATCAGCCCCAGCATTTT
- - TRBJ2-7 TRBV7-8 CASSLHALSPHEQYF TGTGCCAGCAGCTTACATGCGTTATCGCCCCACGAGCAGTACTTC
few - TRBJ1-1 TRBV5-8 CASSLAGWGRAVKTEAFF TGTGCCAGCAGCTTGGCCGGGTGGGGGCGTGCGGTAAAGACTGAAGCTTTCTTT
- - TRBJ1-5 TRBV5-1 CASSLQGGHQPQHF TGCGCCAGCAGCCTACAGGGAGGGCATCAGCCCCAGCATTTT
- - TRBJ1-2 TRBV6-1 CAIRGGGGYTF TGTGCCATCAGGGGTGGCGGTGGCTACACCTTC
- - TRBJ1-1 TRBV27 CASSLGSGEAFF TGTGCCAGCAGTTTAGGCTCGGGTGAAGCTTTCTTT
few - TRBJ1-1 TRBV5-1 CASSTQTGNTEAFF TGCGCCAGCAGCACCCAGACCGGGAACACTGAAGCTTTCTTT
- - TRBJ2-5 TRBV5-6 CASSLAEGQETQYF TGTGCCAGCAGCTTGGCCGAAGGGCAGGAGACCCAGTACTTC
- - TRBJ2-7 TRBV2 CASSGPPSNYEQYF TGTGCCAGCAGTGGACCCCCGAGCAACTACGAGCAGTACTTC
- - TRBJ2-3 TRBV19 CASSIDRDTRTDTQYF TGTGCCAGTAGTATAGACCGGGACACTCGCACAGATACGCAGTATTTT
few TRBD2 TRBJ2-1 TRBV5-1 CASSLVLAGNEQFF TGCGCCAGCAGCTTGGTACTAGCGGGCAATGAGCAGTTCTTC
- - TRBJ1-5 TRBV18 CASSWDSNQPQHF TGTGCCAGCTCCTGGGATAGCAATCAGCCCCAGCATTTT
- - TRBJ1-4 TRBV4-2 CASSPGQGDEKLFF TGTGCCAGCAGTCCCGGCCAGGGCGATGAAAAACTGTTTTTT
- - TRBJ2-7 TRBV30 CAWKTGYEQYF TGTGCCTGGAAGACGGGATACGAGCAGTACTTC
- TRBD2 TRBJ2-1 TRBV7-3 CASSRPSGTSGRPSSNEQFF TGTGCCAGCAGCAGACCCTCCGGGACTAGCGGGAGGCCCAGTTCCAATGAGCAGTTCTTC
- - TRBJ2-3 TRBV11-2 CASSKQQAQPDTQYF TGTGCCAGCAGCAAACAACAGGCCCAGCCAGATACGCAGTATTTT
few TRBD1 TRBJ2-7 TRBV13 CASSFNRDRSIGEQYF TGTGCCAGCAGCTTTAACCGGGACAGGAGTATTGGCGAGCAGTACTTC
once - TRBJ2-1 TRBV21-1 CASSDEQFF TGTGCCAGCAGCGATGAGCAGTTCTTC
- TRBD2 TRBJ2-3 TRBV5-1 CASSPGGVADTQYF TGCGCCAGCAGCCCGGGGGGGGTGGCAGATACGCAGTATTTT
few TRBD2 TRBJ2-5 TRBV2 CATGGGETQYF TGTGCCACGGGGGGAGGGGAGACCCAGTACTTC
once - TRBJ2-7 TRBV28 CASSLKGYEQYF TGTGCCAGCAGTTTAAAGGGTTACGAGCAGTACTTC
few - TRBJ2-5 TRBV7-8 CASSSRIGETQYF TGTGCCAGCAGCTCGAGAATAGGAGAGACCCAGTACTTC
- TRBD1 TRBJ1-5 TRBV9 CASSATGGVQPQHF TGTGCCAGCAGCGCCACAGGGGGCGTTCAGCCCCAGCATTTT
few - TRBJ2-7 TRBV5-1 CASSGTTASGEQYF TGCGCCAGCAGCGGGACGACAGCGTCGGGCGAGCAGTACTTC